The rows below give T cell receptor beta chains drawn from one sample of a study of early T cells in non-severe SARS-CoV-2 infection. TCRdb redid the calling of the 5' RACE reads with MiXCR, one entry per CDR3 protein. Of around 82,000 distinct CDR3 sequences in the sample, under 15% were seen once. Sequenced sample: whole blood. The receptors derive from an adult who was a healthcare worker with PCR-confirmed SARS-CoV-2 infection or an uninfected control (not recorded which). Each CDR3 is given with its conserved first and last residue. D genes are given only for firm matches. Clone size is shown for a subset of rows, as once, few, many or a class of expanded clone.

j_call d_call clone_size v_call cdr3_nt cdr3_aa
TRBJ2-3 TRBD1 many TRBV25-1 TGTGCCAGCAGTACACGGACAGGCGCAGATACGCAGTATTTT CASSTRTGADTQYF
TRBJ1-2 TRBD1 . TRBV4-2 TGTGCCAGCAGCCCTTCCGGGACAGGGGATGATGGCTACACCTTC CASSPSGTGDDGYTF
TRBJ1-2 . many TRBV5-1 TGCGCCAGCAGCTTGGAGGTGGGGGATATTAACTATGGCTACACCTTC CASSLEVGDINYGYTF
TRBJ1-2 . few TRBV27 TGTGCCAGCAGCCCCGCCGGAAATAACTATGGCTACACCTTC CASSPAGNNYGYTF
TRBJ1-4 . few TRBV3-1 TGTGCCAGCAGCCCCTCCGGAGGAGCTAATGAAAAACTGTTTTTT CASSPSGGANEKLFF
TRBJ1-5 . few TRBV12-3/TRBV12-4 TGTGCCAGCAGTTTAAGGGGGGAAAGCAATCAGCCCCAGCATTTT CASSLRGESNQPQHF
TRBJ1-1 . few TRBV6-6 TGTGCCAGCAGTACGACAGGTTCTAACACTGAAGCTTTCTTT CASSTTGSNTEAFF
TRBJ2-1 TRBD2 . TRBV12-3/TRBV12-4 TGTGCCACCAACCACCCAGCGGGGGGTCACAATGAGCAGTTCTTC CATNHPAGGHNEQFF
TRBJ1-1 TRBD1 many TRBV7-3 TGTGCCAGCAGCTTACAGGGGGCAAACACTGAAGCTTTCTTT CASSLQGANTEAFF
TRBJ2-1 . . TRBV29-1 TGCAGCGTTCCCGGGAAAGAGCAGTTCTTC CSVPGKEQFF
TRBJ2-1 TRBD2 . TRBV20-1 TGCAGTGCTAGGTATAGCGGGGGGGCTAGTGAGCAGTTCTTC CSARYSGGASEQFF
TRBJ1-5 . few TRBV12-3/TRBV12-4 TGTGCCAGCAGTTTAGGGTCCGGTCAGCCCCAGCATTTT CASSLGSGQPQHF
TRBJ2-1 TRBD2 few TRBV5-1 TGCGCCAGCAGCTTGGGCACTAGCGGGTCCTACAATGAGCAGTTCTTC CASSLGTSGSYNEQFF
TRBJ1-6 . many TRBV18 TGTGCCAGCTCACCGGACAGTCTAAATTCACCCCTCCACTTT CASSPDSLNSPLHF
TRBJ1-2 . . TRBV7-2 TGTGCCAGCAGCTTAGCCCCGGCAGGAGGTCATGGCTACACCTTC CASSLAPAGGHGYTF
TRBJ1-2 TRBD1 many TRBV2 TGTGCCAGCAGTGCGACAGGGGGCGGCTATGGCTACACCTTC CASSATGGGYGYTF
TRBJ2-1 . few TRBV12-5 TGTGCTAGTGGTTCCGCGGGGGCCAGGGGACAGGAGCAGTTCTTC CASGSAGARGQEQFF
TRBJ1-3 . few TRBV28 TGTGCCAGCAGTTATAAGGGGATGTTGAGAAACACCATATATTTT CASSYKGMLRNTIYF
TRBJ1-4 . many TRBV12-3/TRBV12-4 TGTGCCAGCAGTTTAGAACCAGGGACAGAAAAACTGTTTTTT CASSLEPGTEKLFF
TRBJ2-2 TRBD2 . TRBV12-3/TRBV12-4 TGTGCCAGCAGTCACTTACTAGCGGGGGGTTCCACCGGGGAGCTGTTTTTT CASSHLLAGGSTGELFF
TRBJ1-1 . few TRBV7-9 TGTGCCGGCGGCGGGGGGAACACTGAAGCTTTCTTT CAGGGGNTEAFF
TRBJ1-1 . . TRBV6-1 TGTGCCAGCAGTGAAGTCGAGACGGGGAGGAGGGCTTTCTTT CASSEVETGRRAFF